The source of this T cell receptor (beta chain) is a study of T cell repertoires in cytomegalovirus infection. Findings and limits, study-wide: Pooled public TCR beta family frequency picked out CMV carriers with the relevant HLA.

Of note for this clonotype: Its antigen is not identified.

TCRdb reprocessed the reads with MiXCR, giving one entry per CDR3 protein. The sample holds just under 300,000 distinct CDR3 sequences, around 9.6% seen once. V was pared by 8 bases and J by 4 bases, with 10 bases of the junction left unmatched. This CDR3 comprises 15 residues. Sequencing was carried out using PBMCs. The chain is built from TRBV23-1 and TRBJ2-2, with 7 bases that match TRBD1. TRBV23-1 is reported as an ORF; its role is uncertain. This clonotype was sampled from a human donor in good health (CMV status not recorded). Some clones in this sample may be carry-over from other donors' samples. The DNA of the CDR3 is TGCGCCAGCTCCTTCGAGGGGGCGTCCACCGGGGAGCTGTTTTTT. It encodes CASSFEGASTGELFF.